One sample yielded the 32 T cell receptor beta chains listed below, sequenced in a study of T cell changes during pregnancy in multiple sclerosis. Assay used: immunoSEQ multiplex PCR; TCRdb lists only in-frame clones, some missing. The table shows tens of thousands of clones, with around 90% occurring only once. The source material was peripheral blood, sampled before pregnancy. All receptors derive from a female donor with multiple sclerosis, enrolled in a pregnancy study.

This chain connects TRBV28 to TRBJ2-7; 8 nucleotides align to TRBD1. The CDR3 sequence is 13 residues long. Germline V gene data show CDR1 as MDHEN and CDR2 as SYDVKM. V lost 9 bases and J lost 3; bases outside the gene matches: 7. CDR3 nucleotide sequence: TGTGCCAGTCGGACAGGGCACCTCTACGAGCAGTACTTC. This codes for CASRTGHLYEQYF.

The V gene is TRBV6-6, the J gene TRBJ2-7; TRBD2 agrees at 10 bases. V gave up 4 bases and J gave up 0 bases; unmatched junction bases: 3. CDR3 length equals 15 residues. Per the germline V gene, CDR1 is MNHNY and CDR2 is SVGAGI (reference sequence). The DNA of the CDR3 is TGTGCCAGCAGTTCCCTAGCGGGGGTCTCCTACGAGCAGTACTTC. Translation gives CASSSLAGVSYEQYF.

This clone was found once. The rearrangement uses TRBV18 and TRBJ2-7; the match to TRBD1 covers 12 bases. This CDR3 spans 17 amino acids. Trimming took 2 bases from V and 5 from J; bases not matched to a gene: 10. Looked up from germline, CDR1 is KGHSH and CDR2 is LQKENI. The DNA for the CDR3 is TGTGCCAGCTCACCATTGGGACAGGGGGCCTCGGGGAACGAGCAGTACTTC. This encodes CASSPLGQGASGNEQYF.

V gene TRBV29-1 combines with J gene TRBJ2-2, with 10 nucleotides matching TRBD2. With V trimmed by 3 bases and J by 4 bases, 2 bases remained unmatched. CDR1 and CDR2 (germline): SQVTM, ANQGSEA. CDR3 length equals 14 residues. In DNA form, the CDR3 reads TGCAGCGTTGAGTGGACTAGCGGCACCGGGGAGCTGTTTTTT. Amino acid sequence: CSVEWTSGTGELFF.

V gene TRBV5-1 combines with J gene TRBJ2-7; 12 bases fit TRBD1. The trim removed 1 base at V and 2 bases at J, leaving 7 bases unmatched. From germline, CDR1 is SGHRS and CDR2 YFSETQ. This CDR3 has 17 amino acids. The CDR3 coding sequence is TGCGCCAGCAGCTTGCTGCTGGGGGACAGGGGGCCCTACGAGCAGTACTTC. This sequence encodes CASSLLLGDRGPYEQYF.

J is TRBJ2-1 and V is TRBV6-1; D not resolved. V lost 4 bases, J lost 10 bases, and 11 bases lay in between. The CDR3 extends over 12 amino acids. CDR1 and CDR2 (germline): MNHNS, SASEGT. The CDR3 bases are TGTGCCAGCAGTGGGGCTCTACGAGAGCAGTTCTTC. Amino acid sequence: CASSGALREQFF.

The CDR3 DNA follows: TGTGCCAGTAGAACAGCGGGACAAACGGACGTCACAGATACGCAGTATTTT. Protein sequence: CASRTAGQTDVTDTQYF. This chain connects TRBV19 to TRBJ2-3, with D maybe TRBD2 (7 bases). Germline CDR1 and CDR2: LNHDA and SQIVND (reference sequence). Trimming took 6 bases from V and 2 from J, leaving 21 bases between them. The CDR3 is made up of 17 amino acids.

V is TRBV6-1 and J is TRBJ2-7, with D perhaps matching TRBD1 (5 bases). Germline CDR1 is MNHNS and CDR2 is SASEGT. The CDR3 is 14 amino acids. V was cut by 3 bases and J by 4 bases, with 13 bases left in between. The CDR3 loop reads CASSESGRDYEQYF. The CDR3 DNA reads TGTGCCAGCAGTGAGTCGGGCAGGGATTACGAGCAGTACTTC.

The chain joins TRBV27 to TRBJ1-1; 9 bases fit TRBD1. V lost 6 bases, J lost 10 bases, and 9 bases stayed unmatched. The germline V gene has CDR1 MNHEY and CDR2 SMNVEV (reference sequence). The CDR3 is 13 residues long. The chain's CDR3 is CASSLQGAPGAFF. In DNA, the CDR3 is TGTGCCAGCAGCCTACAGGGGGCTCCGGGAGCTTTCTTT.

The chain carries TRBV25-1 and TRBJ1-1, with D hard to call. CDR1 is MGHDK and CDR2 is SYGVNS in the germline V gene. The CDR3 length is 14 residues. The V and J ends lost 6 bases and 0 bases respectively, with 11 bases between them. The CDR3 nucleotides are TGTGCCAGCAGCCCGCATAGTTTGAACACTGAAGCTTTCTTT. It specifies CASSPHSLNTEAFF.

The chain has TRBV15 and TRBJ2-2; TRBD2 agrees at 14 bases. J was trimmed by 2 bases and V by 2 bases; bases with no gene match: 10. The CDR3 contains 20 residues. CDR1 is LNHNV and CDR2 is YYDKDF in the germline V gene (reference sequence). In nucleotides, the CDR3 is TGTGCCACCAGCAGACTTATCCCCGGGACTAGCGGGAGTAACACCGGGGAGCTGTTTTTT. Translating gives CATSRLIPGTSGSNTGELFF.

The chain recombines TRBV5-1 with TRBJ2-1, with TRBD2 matching 7 bases. Germline V lookup: CDR1 SGHRS, CDR2 YFSETQ. V dropped 4 bases and J dropped 2; count of bases not matched to a gene: 6. The CDR3 contains 15 residues. CDR3 coding DNA: TGCGCCAGCAGCGAGTCGGGAGGCGCCTACAATGAGCAGTTCTTC. Its protein is CASSESGGAYNEQFF.

The chain combines TRBV25-1 with TRBJ2-1; weak D call: TRBD1 (6 bases). Germline lookup yields CDR1 MGHDK and CDR2 SYGVNS. CDR3 length equals 11 residues. V was clipped by 2 bases and J by 15 bases, with 11 bases between them. The CDR3 region is CASSEGRGRFF. The DNA of the CDR3 is TGTGCCAGCAGTGAAGGCAGGGGCAGGTTCTTC.

V usage is TRBV9 and J usage is TRBJ1-3, with 8 bases lining up with TRBD1. Per the germline V gene, CDR1 is SGDLS and CDR2 is YYNGEE. This CDR3 comprises 16 residues. V was clipped by 4 bases and J by 11 bases; unmatched bases: 17. CDR3 sequence reads: CASSFSDRAGVSAIYF. The CDR3 DNA sequence: TGTGCCAGCAGCTTTTCGGACAGGGCTGGGGTCTCCGCCATATATTTT.

This clone was picked up one time. The chain has TRBV6-5 and TRBJ1-2, with D possibly being TRBD1 (5 bases). Trimming pared 4 bases from V and 8 bases from J, leaving 20 bases between. The CDR3 totals 15 residues. Looked up from germline, CDR1 is MNHEY and CDR2 is SVGAGI. CDR3 loop: CASSFGRGASDGYTF. For the CDR3, the DNA is TGTGCCAGCAGTTTCGGGAGGGGAGCAAGCGACGGCTACACCTTC.

The V and J genes are TRBV29-1 and TRBJ2-1; perhaps TRBD2 as D (6 bases). CDR3 length equals 12 residues. Trimming took off 5 bases at V and 10 bases at J, with 15 bases between the two ends. The V gene's germline CDR1 is SQVTM and CDR2 ANQGSEA. CDR3 coding DNA: TGCAGCGTTTTGGAGTTCGGGAGCGAGCAGTTCTTC. Residues: CSVLEFGSEQFF.

This chain connects TRBV6-5 to TRBJ2-1; TRBD2 matches at 7 bases. CDR3 length: 15 amino acids. With V trimmed by 5 bases and J by 2 bases, 6 bases remained unmatched. CDR1 MNHEY and CDR2 SVGAGI come from the germline V gene. CDR3 residues: CASSLLADPYNEQFF. CDR3 sequence (DNA): TGTGCCAGCAGTCTTCTAGCGGACCCCTACAATGAGCAGTTCTTC.

The chain is built from TRBV5-1 and TRBJ2-2; no definite D call. CDR1 and CDR2 from the germline V gene are SGHRS and YFSETQ. The CDR3 consists of 14 residues. V dropped 4 bases and J dropped 2 bases, with 9 bases sitting between them. The CDR3 DNA sequence: TGCGCCAGCAGCCATCGAGTCAACACCGGGGAGCTGTTTTTT. Its translation is CASSHRVNTGELFF.

This clone was detected only once. This chain joins TRBV29-1 and TRBJ1-1, with unresolved D. The V gene lost 4 bases and the J gene lost 8 bases, with 14 bases spanning the gap. Germline CDR1 and CDR2: SQVTM and ANQGSEA. The CDR3 runs 12 residues. CDR3 sequence reads: CSVASMGREAFF. CDR3 nucleotide sequence: TGCAGCGTTGCCTCGATGGGCAGGGAAGCTTTCTTT.

The count of this clone is one. The chain combines TRBV27 with TRBJ2-7; possibly TRBD2 for D (7 bases). This CDR3 spans 13 amino acids. In germline, CDR1 is MNHEY, CDR2 SMNVEV (reference sequence). The CDR3 protein is CASGGRGAVVQYF. CDR3 DNA: TGTGCGTCCGGAGGGAGGGGGGCCGTCGTGCAGTACTTC.

This rearrangement joins TRBV7-2 to TRBJ2-3; no definite D call. CDR3 length equals 11 residues. V lost 7 bases, J lost 2 bases, and 4 bases lay in between. The germline CDR1 and CDR2 sequences are SGHTA and FQGNSA. The CDR3 region has the DNA TGTGCCAGCACCTACACAGATACGCAGTATTTT. Residues: CASTYTDTQYF.

The rearrangement joins TRBV6-1 to TRBJ2-3; no clear D gene. Germline lookup yields CDR1 MNHNS and CDR2 SASEGT. V was pared by 8 bases and J by 5 bases, with 17 bases between. The CDR3 totals 14 residues. CDR3 sequence (DNA): TGTGCCAGCGTGGAAACTCTAGATCTAGATACGCAGTATTTT. Protein product: CASVETLDLDTQYF.

The rearrangement joins TRBV30 to TRBJ1-6, with 8 bases aligning to TRBD1. With 2 bases clipped from V and 0 bases from J, the junction kept 3 bases outside the gene matches. From germline, CDR1 is GTSNPN and CDR2 SVGIG (reference sequence). The CDR3 runs 16 residues. The DNA for the CDR3 is TGTGCCTGGAGTTTTACAGGGGGCTCCTATAATTCACCCCTCCACTTT. Encoded protein: CAWSFTGGSYNSPLHF.

This clone came up a few times. This chain connects TRBV28 to TRBJ2-7, with 8 bases aligning to TRBD1. V lost 3 bases and J lost 2; bases outside the gene matches: 27. CDR1 and CDR2 (germline): MDHEN, SYDVKM. The CDR3 consists of 22 residues. CDR3 loop: CASSFLSPGTGSASKWAYEQYF. Written as DNA, the CDR3 is TGTGCCAGCAGTTTCCTCTCACCCGGGACAGGATCGGCTTCTAAGTGGGCCTACGAGCAGTACTTC.

This chain links TRBV2 with TRBJ2-5; tentatively, D is TRBD1 (6 bases). V shed 8 bases and J shed 2 bases, with 12 bases lying between them. Germline V gives CDR1 SNHLY, CDR2 FYNNEI. CDR3 size: 13 residues. In nucleotides, the CDR3 is TGTGCCAGCTACCGGGACATACAAGAGACCCAGTACTTC. Its protein product is CASYRDIQETQYF.

V gene TRBV7-9 combines with J gene TRBJ2-2; the match to TRBD1 covers 7 bases. This CDR3 contains 13 residues. The V segment lost 8 bases and the J segment 6 bases; nucleotides outside the gene matches: 6. CDR1 is SEHNR, CDR2 FQNEAQ, per germline (reference sequence). The CDR3 sequence: CASWQGVPGELFF. DNA for the CDR3: TGTGCCAGCTGGCAGGGGGTTCCCGGGGAGCTGTTTTTT.

In this sample, this clone turned up once. J is TRBJ2-5 and V is TRBV5-1; 8 nucleotides agree with TRBD1. The CDR3 length is 14 residues. CDR1 is SGHRS and CDR2 is YFSETQ in the germline V gene. The ends lost 2 bases at V and 8 bases at J; junction bases unmatched: 8. DNA for the CDR3: TGCGCCAGCAGCTTCGGACAGGGTGGTGTAACCCAGTACTTC. Protein sequence: CASSFGQGGVTQYF.

The chain joins TRBV9 to TRBJ2-7; TRBD2 matches at 9 bases. The CDR3 covers 15 residues. V was pared by 3 bases and J by 4 bases, with 8 bases of the junction left unmatched. The germline gives CDR1 SGDLS, CDR2 YYNGEE. The CDR3 region has the DNA TGTGCCAGCAGCGCGGACTCTAGCGGGAAATACGAGCAGTACTTC. Translation gives CASSADSSGKYEQYF.

J is TRBJ2-7 and V is TRBV14; TRBD2 matches at 10 bases. Trimming removed 1 base from V and 6 bases from J; junction bases left unmatched: 12. CDR3 length equals 17 residues. CDR1 SGHDN and CDR2 FVKESK come from the germline V gene. CDR3 sequence (DNA): TGTGCCAGCAGCCAAGGGGTATCGGCTAGCGGGAGACGCGAGCAGTACTTC. Its translation: CASSQGVSASGRREQYF.

This clone showed up just once. The DNA for the CDR3 is TGTGCCAGCAGCCAAGGCGGACGCCGGGATAAGGGTTACGAGCAGTACTTC. This gives the protein CASSQGGRRDKGYEQYF. V and J are TRBV4-2 and TRBJ2-7; tentatively, D is TRBD2 (5 bases). Germline loops: CDR1 LGHNA, CDR2 YNFKEQ. The CDR3 is 17 residues long. Trimming cost V 1 base and J 4 bases, with 20 bases left between them.

The sample holds one count of this clone. The chain links TRBV2 to TRBJ1-1, with D tentatively TRBD1 (6 bases). V lost 6 bases and J 7 bases, leaving 12 bases between the germline ends. This CDR3 has 12 residues. Germline assignment: CDR1 SNHLY and CDR2 FYNNEI. CDR3 amino acids: CASSVDSLEAFF. The CDR3 bases are TGTGCCAGCAGCGTGGACAGCCTTGAAGCTTTCTTT.

The chain joins TRBV30 to TRBJ1-2; D not certain. The CDR3 has 14 residues. Germline V lookup: CDR1 GTSNPN, CDR2 SVGIG (reference sequence). Trimming stripped 0 bases from V and 2 bases from J, with 10 bases between. For the CDR3, the DNA is TGTGCCTGGAGTGTGGGGAGGAAGAACTATGGCTACACCTTC. It encodes CAWSVGRKNYGYTF.